This TCR beta chain was sequenced for a study of cytomegalovirus exposure and HLA in healthy donors. Study-wide results and caveats: The analysis excluded some indistinguishable V segments, including TRBV6-2 and TRBV6-3.

The CDR3 is 11 residues long. CDR1 is DFQATT, CDR2 SNEGSKA, per germline (reference sequence). Trimming took 3 bases from V and 5 from J, leaving 7 bases between them. Worth noting for this clone: The antigen is not known.

The study ran its PCR with 60 Vbeta and 13 Jbeta primers. Measured with immunoSEQ multiplex PCR; TCRdb has only the in-frame clones, and not every one. The top ten hold approximately 1.4% of the sample, which has around 200,000 clones, roughly 84% seen once. The sequence was obtained from a girl aged 5-17 years in good health and CMV-seronegative. Source material: PBMCs. V gene TRBV20-1 combines with J gene TRBJ2-5, with no clear D. DNA for the CDR3: TGCAGTGCTAGTCCAGCGGAGACCCAGTACTTC. Its translation is CSASPAETQYF.